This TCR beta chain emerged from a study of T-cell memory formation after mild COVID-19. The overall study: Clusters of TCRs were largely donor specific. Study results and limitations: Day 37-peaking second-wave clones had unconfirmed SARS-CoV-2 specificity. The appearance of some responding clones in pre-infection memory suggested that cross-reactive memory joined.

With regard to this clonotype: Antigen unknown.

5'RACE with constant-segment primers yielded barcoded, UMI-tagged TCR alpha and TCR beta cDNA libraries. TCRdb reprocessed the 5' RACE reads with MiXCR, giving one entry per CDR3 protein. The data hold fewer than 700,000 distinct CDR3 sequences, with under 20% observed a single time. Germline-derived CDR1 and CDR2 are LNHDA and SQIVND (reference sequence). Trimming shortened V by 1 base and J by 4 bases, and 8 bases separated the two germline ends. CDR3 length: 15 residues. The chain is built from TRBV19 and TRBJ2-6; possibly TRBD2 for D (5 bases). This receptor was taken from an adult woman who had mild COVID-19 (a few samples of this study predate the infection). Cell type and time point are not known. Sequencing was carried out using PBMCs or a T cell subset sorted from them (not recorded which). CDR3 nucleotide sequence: TGTGCCAGTAGTATAGTTTGGGAGGGGGCCAACGTCCTGACTTTC. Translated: CASSIVWEGANVLTF.